This T cell receptor (beta chain) was profiled in a study of blood T cells in healthy people across ages. Overall study results and limits: Whereas aged donors had fewer naive CD4+ cells, long-lived donors had more of them and higher diversity.

Concerning this clonotype: Its antigen is unknown.

A second 7 to 11 cycle PCR used barcoded and J-beta primers. Through a template-switch adaptor with 12 random nucleotides, each cDNA molecule received a tag. TCRdb called the 5' RACE reads again in MiXCR, with one record for every CDR3 protein. The sample lists 500,000 to 650,000 distinct CDR3 sequences; about 27% were seen once. The CDR3 totals 12 residues. Germline CDR1 reads DFQATT; CDR2 reads SNEGSKA (reference sequence). V lost 5 bases to trimming and J lost 3 bases, with 10 bases between them. These data were also reused for a study on T cells of mothers and their children. That investigation notes: Each mother gave over 9 million TCR beta CDR3 reads; each child, about 3 million. The output of TCR recombination is shaped by thymic selection similarly in related and unrelated pairs.

The source of this sequence is a boy younger than 10 in good health. The chain is built from TRBV20-1 and TRBJ1-2; D possibly corresponds to TRBD1 (5 bases). Sequenced input: blood. The CDR3 DNA sequence: TGCAGTGCTTCGACAGAGGACTATGGCTACACCTTC. This codes for CSASTEDYGYTF.